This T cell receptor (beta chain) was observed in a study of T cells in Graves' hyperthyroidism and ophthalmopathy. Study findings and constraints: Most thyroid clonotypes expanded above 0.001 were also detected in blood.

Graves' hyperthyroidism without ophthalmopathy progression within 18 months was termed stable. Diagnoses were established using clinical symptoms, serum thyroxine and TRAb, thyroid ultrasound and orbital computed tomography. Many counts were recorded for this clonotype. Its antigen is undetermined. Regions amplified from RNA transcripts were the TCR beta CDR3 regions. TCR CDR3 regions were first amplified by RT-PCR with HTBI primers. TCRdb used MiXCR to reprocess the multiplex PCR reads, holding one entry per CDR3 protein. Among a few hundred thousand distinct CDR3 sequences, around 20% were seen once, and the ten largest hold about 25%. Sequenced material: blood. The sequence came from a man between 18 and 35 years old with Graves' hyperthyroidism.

For the CDR3, the DNA is TGTGCCTGGAGTGTACAAGCCCTGGGGACGGAAGCTTTCTTT. It translates to CAWSVQALGTEAFF. The chain joins TRBV30 to TRBJ1-1; possibly TRBD1 for D (5 bases). Germline assignment: CDR1 GTSNPN and CDR2 SVGIG (reference sequence). The CDR3 totals 14 residues. Trimming pared 0 bases from V and 8 bases from J, leaving 16 bases between. The whole variable domain, filled in from reference TRBV30 and TRBJ1-1, reads SQTIHQWPATLVQPVGSPLSLECTVEGTSNPNLYWYRQAAGRGLQLLFYSVGIGQISSEVPQNLSASRPQDRQFILSSKKLLLSDSGFYLCAWSVQALGTEAFFGQGTRLTVV.